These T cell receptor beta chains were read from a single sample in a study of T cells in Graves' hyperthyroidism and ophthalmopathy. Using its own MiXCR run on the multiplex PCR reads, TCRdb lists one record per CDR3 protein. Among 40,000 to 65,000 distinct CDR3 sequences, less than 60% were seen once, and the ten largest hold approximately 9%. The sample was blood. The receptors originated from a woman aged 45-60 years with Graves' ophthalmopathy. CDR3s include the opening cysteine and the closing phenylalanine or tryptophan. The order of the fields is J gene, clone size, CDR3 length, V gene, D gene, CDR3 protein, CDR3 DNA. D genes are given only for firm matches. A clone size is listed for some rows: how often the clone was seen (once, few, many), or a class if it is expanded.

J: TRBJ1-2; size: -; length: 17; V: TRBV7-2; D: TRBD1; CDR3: CASSTRTGFRLVGGYTF; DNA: TGTGCCAGCAGCACACGGACAGGGTTTCGTCTAGTTGGAGGCTACACCTTC
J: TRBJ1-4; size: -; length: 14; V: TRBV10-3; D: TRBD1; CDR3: CAISETQGHEKLFF; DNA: TGTGCCATCAGTGAGACACAGGGGCACGAAAAACTGTTTTTT
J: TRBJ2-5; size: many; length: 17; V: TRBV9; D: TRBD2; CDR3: CASSVLTSGRAKETQYF; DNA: TGTGCCAGCAGCGTTTTGACTAGCGGGAGGGCCAAGGAGACCCAGTACTTC
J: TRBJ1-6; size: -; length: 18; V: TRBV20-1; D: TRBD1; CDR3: CSARDLDTGTGGNSPLHF; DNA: TGCAGTGCTAGAGATCTTGACACTGGGACAGGGGGTAATTCACCCCTCCACTTT
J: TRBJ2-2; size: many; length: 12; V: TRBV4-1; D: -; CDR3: CASSQRGGELFF; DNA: TGCGCCAGCAGCCAACGAGGGGGGGAGCTGTTTTTT
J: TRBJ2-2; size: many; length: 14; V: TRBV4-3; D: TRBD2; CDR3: CASSQEAGGGELFF; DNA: TGCGCCAGCAGCCAAGAGGCGGGAGGCGGGGAGCTGTTTTTT
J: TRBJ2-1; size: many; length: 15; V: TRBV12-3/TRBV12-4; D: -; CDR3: CASSPTRSHLNEQFF; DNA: TGTGCCAGCAGTCCCACTAGGTCTCATCTTAATGAGCAGTTCTTC
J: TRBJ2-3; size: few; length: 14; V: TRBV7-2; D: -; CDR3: CASTKQGRTDTQYF; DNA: TGTGCCAGCACTAAGCAGGGTAGGACAGATACGCAGTATTTT
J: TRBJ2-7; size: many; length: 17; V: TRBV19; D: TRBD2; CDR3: CASSIRLAGELRDEQYF; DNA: TGTGCCAGTAGTATCAGACTAGCGGGCGAACTAAGGGACGAGCAGTACTTC
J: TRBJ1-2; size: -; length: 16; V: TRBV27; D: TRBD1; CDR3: CASSFFRGDRNYGYTF; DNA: TGTGCCAGCAGTTTTTTCCGCGGGGACAGAAACTATGGCTACACCTTC
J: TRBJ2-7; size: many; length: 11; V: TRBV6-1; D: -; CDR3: CASREGYEQYF; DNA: TGTGCCAGCAGAGAGGGTTACGAGCAGTACTTC
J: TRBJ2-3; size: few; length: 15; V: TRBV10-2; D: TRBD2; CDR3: CASRGLAGGTDTQYF; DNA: TGCGCCAGCAGGGGACTAGCGGGGGGCACAGATACGCAGTATTTT
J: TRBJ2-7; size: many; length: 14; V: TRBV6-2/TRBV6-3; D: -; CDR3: CASTLRGSSYEQYF; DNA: TGTGCCAGCACCCTGAGGGGGAGCTCCTACGAGCAGTACTTC
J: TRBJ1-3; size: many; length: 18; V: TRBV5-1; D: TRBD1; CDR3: CASSPGGRGDLSGNTIYF; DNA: TGCGCCAGCAGCCCCGGCGGCAGGGGGGACCTATCTGGAAACACCATATATTTT
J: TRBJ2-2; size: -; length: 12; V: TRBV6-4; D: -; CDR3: CASSDGVGELFF; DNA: TGTGCCAGCAGTGACGGGGTTGGGGAGCTGTTTTTT
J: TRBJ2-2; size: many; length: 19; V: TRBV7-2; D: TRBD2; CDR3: CASSLVWGFSGKNTGELFF; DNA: TGTGCCAGCAGCTTAGTTTGGGGTTTTAGCGGGAAGAACACCGGGGAGCTGTTTTTT
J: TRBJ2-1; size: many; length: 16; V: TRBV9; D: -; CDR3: CASSPKGKGAYNEQFF; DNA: TGTGCCAGCAGCCCAAAGGGGAAGGGAGCCTACAATGAGCAGTTCTTC